Listed below are T cell receptor beta chains from one sample, sequenced in a study of human T cells and chemical hapten exposure. Using its own MiXCR run on the RACE reads, TCRdb lists one record per CDR3 protein. The sample lists over 150,000 distinct CDR3 sequences; around a quarter were seen once. Here the sequenced sample was whole blood, taken in connection with sensitization to the hapten diphenylcyclopropenone (DPC). These receptors all come from a woman in her late teens or twenties with alopecia areata. Some clones in this sample may be carry-over from other donors' samples. The CDR3 runs from the conserved cysteine through the conserved F or W. The D gene is left open where the match is weak. Clone size is given for some rows only: seen once, a few or many times, or a class if the clone is expanded.

CASSLGLPNTEAFF TGCGCCAGCAGCTTGGGTTTACCGAACACTGAAGCTTTCTTT TRBV5-1 . . TRBJ1-1
CASMSGEVSNQPQHF TGTGCCAGCATGTCAGGGGAGGTGAGCAATCAGCCCCAGCATTTT TRBV12-3/TRBV12-4 . . TRBJ1-5
CASSPDSQPGTQYF TGCGCCAGCAGCCCGGACAGCCAGCCCGGGACCCAGTACTTC TRBV5-1 . . TRBJ2-5
CSARTGGTDTQYF TGCAGTGCTAGAACAGGGGGCACAGATACGCAGTATTTT TRBV20-1 TRBD1 . TRBJ2-3
CSVNTATSGANVLTF TGCAGCGTTAACACAGCTACCTCTGGGGCCAACGTCCTGACTTTC TRBV29-1 . few TRBJ2-6
CASSSGTQAYEQYF TGTGCCAGCAGCTCGGGGACTCAAGCCTACGAGCAGTACTTC TRBV28 . few TRBJ2-7
CASSLDRGYNEQFF TGTGCCAGCAGCTTAGATCGAGGCTACAATGAGCAGTTCTTC TRBV7-2 . few TRBJ2-1
CVSRTTGRTVNQPQHF TGTGTCAGCCGAACGACAGGGAGAACGGTCAATCAGCCCCAGCATTTT TRBV6-2/TRBV6-3 TRBD1 . TRBJ1-5
CASSPRGQGGNNEQFF TGCGCCAGCAGCCCTCGGGGACAGGGGGGAAACAATGAGCAGTTCTTC TRBV5-1 TRBD1 few TRBJ2-1
CASSQDRVRAFF TGTGCCAGCAGCCAAGACAGGGTGAGAGCTTTCTTT TRBV7-9 TRBD1 few TRBJ1-1
CASSFSADTEAFF TGCGCCAGCAGCTTCTCAGCCGACACTGAAGCTTTCTTT TRBV5-1 . . TRBJ1-1
CASSLDRGRYPDF TGTGCCAGCAGCTTAGATCGGGGCAGGTACCCTGATTTT TRBV11-2 . few TRBJ1-3
CSVYRRDNEQFF TGCAGCGTCTACCGACGGGATAATGAGCAGTTCTTC TRBV29-1 . few TRBJ2-1
CASSQVTGVPTDTQYF TGCGCCAGCAGCCAAGTGACAGGGGTTCCCACAGATACGCAGTATTTT TRBV4-3 TRBD1 few TRBJ2-3
CASSLVSGIEQYF TGTGCCAGCAGCTTGGTCTCAGGTATCGAGCAGTACTTC TRBV5-6 . many TRBJ2-7
CASSLTVFSGNTIYF TGTGCCAGCAGTTTGACGGTTTTCTCTGGAAACACCATATATTTT TRBV7-8 . few TRBJ1-3
CASSGLGTSGVNEQFF TGTGCCAGCAGCGGACTGGGTACTAGCGGGGTCAATGAGCAGTTCTTC TRBV9 TRBD2 . TRBJ2-1
CASSLGPGGEAFF TGTGCCAGCAGCTTAGGGCCAGGTGGGGAAGCTTTCTTT TRBV7-2 . . TRBJ1-1
CASSYGAAEQYF TGTGCCAGCAGTTACGGGGCAGCCGAGCAGTACTTC TRBV6-2/TRBV6-3 . . TRBJ2-7
CASSGNRGPDTQYF TGTGCCAGCAGTGGAAACAGGGGGCCAGATACGCAGTATTTT TRBV2 TRBD1 few TRBJ2-3
CASSQAPPNNSPLHF TGCGCCAGCAGCCAGGCCCCCCCGAATAATTCACCCCTCCACTTT TRBV4-3 . many TRBJ1-6
CASRGSGAQETQYF TGTGCCAGCAGAGGCTCCGGGGCCCAAGAGACCCAGTACTTC TRBV12-3/TRBV12-4 . few TRBJ2-5
CASTSPTEPTDTQYF TGTGCCAGCACCTCCCCAACCGAACCCACAGATACGCAGTATTTT TRBV6-2/TRBV6-3 . few TRBJ2-3
CASSVVPNLTPGEKLFF TGTGCCAGCAGCGTAGTTCCCAATCTAACCCCAGGTGAAAAACTGTTTTTT TRBV9 . . TRBJ1-4
CASSYGQAEAFF TGTGCCAGCTCCTACGGCCAGGCTGAAGCTTTCTTT TRBV7-9 . once TRBJ1-1
CASSQVGREISDTQYF TGCGCCAGCAGCCAAGTCGGGCGGGAGATCTCGGATACGCAGTATTTT TRBV4-1 TRBD2 . TRBJ2-3
CASSPSTDHSNQPQHF TGTGCCAGCAGCCCATCTACAGATCATAGCAATCAGCCCCAGCATTTT TRBV7-6 . . TRBJ1-5
CASSAVWTHYEQYF TGTGCCAGCAGTGCTGTTTGGACGCATTACGAGCAGTACTTC TRBV2 . . TRBJ2-7
CASSLSGSYEQYF TGTGCCAGCAGCCTGTCCGGGTCCTACGAGCAGTACTTC TRBV27 . . TRBJ2-7
CASSFSGGTWGETQYF TGTGCCAGCAGCTTCAGCGGGGGGACGTGGGGAGAGACCCAGTACTTC TRBV7-2 TRBD2 few TRBJ2-5
CASRGLYEQYF TGTGCCAGCAGGGGGCTTTACGAGCAGTACTTC TRBV12-3/TRBV12-4 . many TRBJ2-7
CSVEVGFADEQFF TGCAGCGTTGAGGTGGGGTTTGCGGATGAGCAGTTCTTC TRBV29-1 . few TRBJ2-1